This is a list of T cell receptor beta chains from one sample in a study of blood T cells in healthy people across ages. TCRdb passed the 5' RACE reads through MiXCR, listing each CDR3 protein once. The table shows under 2,000,000 distinct CDR3 sequences, with about 49% occurring only once. Sequencing used blood. These receptors were taken from a middle-aged woman in good health. The CDR3 runs from the conserved cysteine through the conserved F or W. A D gene is named only where the DNA matches it firmly. A row's size may be missing; if present it is once, few, many or a size class.

v_gene	d_gene	abundance	j_gene	len	CDR3aa	CDR3nt
TRBV20-1	-	-	TRBJ1-5	14	CSARPPGGNQPQHF	TGCAGTGCTAGACCCCCCGGAGGGAATCAGCCCCAGCATTTT
TRBV15	-	-	TRBJ2-3	17	CATSRDPTGRSTDTQYF	TGTGCCACCAGCAGAGATCCAACAGGCCGTAGCACAGATACGCAGTATTTT
TRBV15	-	-	TRBJ1-4	15	CATSRDKGTEEKLFF	TGTGCCACCAGCAGAGATAAGGGAACGGAGGAAAAACTGTTTTTT
TRBV27	-	-	TRBJ2-4	15	CASSLAAGAKNIQYF	TGTGCCAGCAGTTTAGCCGCGGGGGCCAAAAACATTCAGTACTTC
TRBV12-3/TRBV12-4	-	-	TRBJ2-7	12	CAGSFERFEQYF	TGTGCCGGCAGTTTTGAAAGATTTGAGCAGTACTTC
TRBV5-1	TRBD1	-	TRBJ2-7	15	CASSPLDRGRGEQYF	TGCGCCAGCAGCCCGCTGGACAGGGGGCGAGGTGAGCAGTACTTC
TRBV4-2	TRBD2	few	TRBJ2-7	16	CASSQGWSGGAYEQYF	TGTGCCAGCAGCCAAGGATGGAGCGGGGGTGCCTACGAGCAGTACTTC
TRBV4-3	TRBD1	-	TRBJ1-6	17	CASSQDGTGDYNSPLHF	TGCGCCAGCAGCCAAGACGGGACAGGGGATTATAATTCACCCCTCCACTTT
TRBV20-1	-	-	TRBJ1-5	14	CSLPRAYSNQPQHF	TGCAGCCTTCCCAGGGCCTATAGCAATCAGCCCCAGCATTTT
TRBV7-9	-	once	TRBJ1-2	14	CVSSFLTDNYGYTF	TGTGTCAGCAGCTTCCTGACGGATAACTATGGCTACACCTTC
TRBV3-1	TRBD1	-	TRBJ2-6	18	CASSLGTGRSGGANVLTF	TGTGCCAGCAGCCTCGGGACAGGTCGCTCAGGTGGGGCCAACGTCCTGACTTTC
TRBV28	-	once	TRBJ2-1	15	CASSPPDQQSFEQFF	TGTGCCAGCAGTCCCCCGGACCAACAGAGCTTCGAGCAGTTCTTC
TRBV20-1	-	few	TRBJ2-5	14	CSARLVSLQETQYF	TGCAGTGCTAGGCTGGTTAGTCTCCAAGAGACCCAGTACTTC